These 29 T cell receptor beta chains were sequenced from one sample in a study of blood T cell repertoires in COVID-19 (dated by TCRdb to the early 2020s). Receptors were amplified or captured by the immunoSEQ multiplex PCR assay. This is the immuneACCESS table as TCRdb keeps it, with only in-frame sequences that have V and J called. A part of the clones is gone; compared with another copy, unresolved V genes explain less than half, and the rest is unexplained. This sample holds 290,000 or so clones; around nine tenths were observed only once. The ten top clones hold about 2.6% of the sample. The sample was PBMCs or T cells enriched from blood (not recorded which). These receptors all stem from a young woman who had recovered from COVID-19.

V gene TRBV5-5 combines with J gene TRBJ2-3; D may be TRBD2 (5 bases). The CDR3 sequence is 14 residues long. Between the trimmed V and J ends, which lost 4 bases and 1 base, there was a span of 10 bases. Per germline, CDR1 SGHKS and CDR2 YYEKEE (reference sequence). The CDR3 region has the DNA TGTGCCAGCAGCGAGAGGGCCGGCACAGATACGCAGTATTTT. It encodes CASSERAGTDTQYF. Together with reference TRBV5-5 and TRBJ2-3, the CDR3 gives the full variable domain: DAGVTQSPTHLIKTRGQQVTLRCSPISGHKSVSWYQQVLGQGPQFIFQYYEKEERGRGNFPDRFSARQFPNYSSELNVNALLLGDSALYLCASSERAGTDTQYFGPGTRLTVL.

V is TRBV9 and J is TRBJ2-1, with TRBD2 matching 10 bases. The germline V gene encodes CDR1 SGDLS and CDR2 YYNGEE. There are 19 residues in the CDR3. V lost 2 bases and J lost 0; bases outside the gene matches: 11. Written as DNA, the CDR3 is TGTGCCAGCAGCGTTGACGGACTAGCGGCTATCGACTCCTACAATGAGCAGTTCTTC. Amino acid sequence: CASSVDGLAAIDSYNEQFF.

V gene TRBV19 combines with J gene TRBJ1-1; TRBD1 matches 10 bases. Germline V gives CDR1 LNHDA, CDR2 SQIVND (reference sequence). The CDR3 is made up of 15 amino acids. J lost 3 bases, V lost 4 bases, and 5 bases had no gene match. This chain's CDR3 is CASSRQGAGDTEAFF. CDR3 nucleotides: TGTGCCAGTAGTAGACAGGGGGCGGGAGACACTGAAGCTTTCTTT.

V usage is TRBV18 and J usage is TRBJ1-3, with D possibly matching TRBD1 (5 bases). The V gene lost 6 bases and the J gene lost 3 bases, with 9 bases spanning the gap. Germline-derived CDR1 and CDR2 are KGHSH and LQKENI. The CDR3 runs to 13 residues. CDR3 region: CASSGGFGNTIYF. For the CDR3, the DNA is TGTGCCAGCTCCGGGGGTTTTGGAAACACCATATATTTT.

Here the CDR3 DNA reads TGTGCCAGCAGTTTAAAGGGGCTGATCACTGAAGCTTTCTTT. This encodes CASSLKGLITEAFF. This chain uses TRBV27 with TRBJ1-1, with a possible D match to TRBD1 (5 bases). V was clipped by 2 bases and J by 4 bases, with 11 bases between them. In germline, CDR1 is MNHEY, CDR2 SMNVEV (reference sequence). This CDR3 is built from 14 residues.

The chain carries TRBV7-9 and TRBJ2-7; D might be TRBD2 (5 bases). Trimming stripped 8 bases from V and 0 bases from J, with 11 bases between. The CDR3 loop spans 13 amino acids. CDR1 and CDR2 from the germline V gene are SEHNR and FQNEAQ (reference sequence). The CDR3 DNA reads TGTGCCAGCTTCGGACTTCCCTCCTACGAGCAGTACTTC. Its protein product is CASFGLPSYEQYF. The full variable domain, in which reference TRBV7-9 and TRBJ2-7 provide the parts outside the CDR3, is DTGVSQNPRHKITKRGQNVTFRCDPISEHNRLYWYRQTLGQGPEFLTYFQNEAQLEKSRLLSDRFSAERPKGSFSTLEIQRTEQGDSAMYLCASFGLPSYEQYFGPGTRLTVT.

The rearrangement links TRBV27 to TRBJ2-5, with 7 positions matching TRBD1. Unmatched junction bases numbered 13, after V lost 5 bases and J lost 4 bases. The CDR3 has 16 amino acids. Germline V lookup: CDR1 MNHEY, CDR2 SMNVEV (reference sequence). The CDR3: CASSTRQGWGGETQYF. CDR3 coding DNA: TGTGCCAGCAGTACACGACAGGGTTGGGGTGGAGAGACCCAGTACTTC.

This clone is a singleton in its sample. V is TRBV15 and J is TRBJ2-7; tentatively, D is TRBD1 (6 bases). There are 13 residues in the CDR3. Trimming pared 0 bases from V and 7 bases from J, leaving 10 bases between. Per the germline V gene, CDR1 is LNHNV and CDR2 is YYDKDF (reference sequence). The CDR3 region is CATSRDQGWEQYF. CDR3 nucleotide sequence: TGTGCCACCAGCAGAGATCAGGGGTGGGAGCAGTACTTC. Together with reference TRBV15 and TRBJ2-7, the CDR3 gives the full variable domain: DAMVIQNPRYQVTQFGKPVTLSCSQTLNHNVMYWYQQKSSQAPKLLFHYYDKDFNNEADTPDNFQSRRPNTSFCFLDIRSPGLGDTAMYLCATSRDQGWEQYFGPGTRLTVT.

This clone was seen a single time. The chain is built from TRBV12-3 or TRBV12-4 and TRBJ2-2; unclear D gene. V gave up 6 bases and J gave up 6 bases, with 8 bases separating them. CDR3 length: 12 residues. CDR3 in amino acids: CASRRGPGELFF. CDR3 nucleotides: TGTGCCAGCAGGCGTGGGCCCGGGGAGCTGTTTTTT.

The CDR3 sequence: CASSRTSGNEEQYF. DNA of the CDR3: TGTGCCAGCAGCCGGACTAGCGGGAATGAGGAGCAGTACTTC. The V call is TRBV7-9, the J call TRBJ2-7; 12 bases line up with TRBD2. Unmatched junction bases numbered 6, after V lost 5 bases and J lost 7 bases. The CDR3 is made up of 14 amino acids. CDR1 and CDR2 from the germline V gene are SEHNR and FQNEAQ (reference sequence).

The rearrangement links TRBV15 to TRBJ1-5; a weak D match, TRBD1 (5 bases). This CDR3 has 16 residues. The ends were cut back, 0 bases at V and 3 bases at J, with 12 bases in the middle. Germline V gene lookup returns CDR1 LNHNV and CDR2 YYDKDF (reference sequence). CDR3 DNA sequence: TGTGCCACCAGCAGAGATCACGGACACAACAATCAGCCCCAGCATTTT. This translates into CATSRDHGHNNQPQHF.

Only one count was recorded for this clone. The chain recombines TRBV7-2 with TRBJ2-1; 12 nucleotides line up with TRBD2. Trimming removed 5 bases from V and 3 bases from J; junction bases left unmatched: 8. This CDR3 has 17 amino acids. The V gene's germline CDR1 is SGHTA and CDR2 FQGNSA. The CDR3 nucleotides are TGTGCCAGCAGCCCCCGACTAGCGGGAGAAGTCTACAATGAGCAGTTCTTC. As protein: CASSPRLAGEVYNEQFF.

In its sample, this clone was seen once. The chain recombines TRBV5-1 with TRBJ2-7, with 9 positions matching TRBD1. CDR1 is SGHRS and CDR2 is YFSETQ in the germline V gene. The junction had 9 bases not matched to a gene; V was cut back by 3 bases and J by 5 bases. The CDR3 sequence is 15 residues long. This CDR3 reads CASSSPGQGINEQYF. In nucleotides, the CDR3 is TGCGCCAGCAGCTCCCCGGGACAGGGTATCAACGAGCAGTACTTC.

The gene calls are TRBV27 and TRBJ2-1, with TRBD2 matching over 9 bases. The CDR3 has 15 residues. V shed 3 bases and J 6 bases; nucleotides not matched to a gene: 6. The germline gives CDR1 MNHEY, CDR2 SMNVEV (reference sequence). CDR3 in DNA: TGTGCCAGCAGTTTGGTACTAGCGGGCGTCAATGAGCAGTTCTTC. This sequence encodes CASSLVLAGVNEQFF.

The chain couples TRBV6-5 to TRBJ1-3, with D hard to call. V dropped 9 bases and J dropped 0 bases, with 12 bases sitting between them. The V gene's germline CDR1 is MNHEY and CDR2 SVGAGI. The CDR3 length is 14 residues. The CDR3 reads CASRTDLSGNTIYF. CDR3 coding DNA: TGTGCCAGTCGGACTGACCTCTCTGGAAACACCATATATTTT.

V and J are TRBV27 and TRBJ2-1; 9 bases agree with TRBD2. V shed 1 base and J 15 bases; nucleotides not matched to a gene: 10. The CDR3 totals 14 residues. CDR1 MNHEY and CDR2 SMNVEV come from the germline V gene (reference sequence). The CDR3 spells CASSLLAAGGPRFF. The CDR3 DNA sequence: TGTGCCAGCAGTTTATTAGCGGCGGGGGGGCCGAGGTTCTTC.

The J gene is TRBJ2-5, the V gene TRBV6-5, with 7 nucleotides matching TRBD2. The CDR3 runs to 15 residues. Per the germline V gene, CDR1 is MNHEY and CDR2 is SVGAGI. J gave up 3 bases and V 6 bases, and 10 bases lay outside the gene matches. This CDR3 reads CASSRLAGEKETQYF. Here the CDR3 DNA reads TGTGCCAGCAGCCGTCTGGCGGGGGAGAAAGAGACCCAGTACTTC.

The J gene is TRBJ2-5, the V gene TRBV28; 10 nucleotides align to TRBD1. The CDR3 has 15 residues. Germline trimming cut 6 bases from V and 5 bases from J; bases unmatched to any gene: 9. Germline CDR1 reads MDHEN; CDR2 reads SYDVKM. The CDR3 DNA follows: TGTGCCAGCAGACTCCCGACAGGGGGCTCTGAGACCCAGTACTTC. Amino acids: CASRLPTGGSETQYF.

The rearrangement joins TRBV15 to TRBJ2-1, with 15 bases lining up with TRBD2. Germline CDR1 is LNHNV and CDR2 is YYDKDF (reference sequence). V lost 5 bases and J lost 10; bases outside the gene matches: 6. This CDR3 is built from 15 residues. Here the CDR3 reads CATSHGLAGGLEQFF. The DNA of the CDR3 is TGTGCCACCAGCCACGGACTAGCGGGGGGGCTAGAGCAGTTCTTC.

This sequence joins TRBV28 and TRBJ2-3; 8 bases fit TRBD2. The CDR3 contains 14 residues. Per germline, CDR1 MDHEN and CDR2 SYDVKM. J gave up 3 bases and V 6 bases, and 5 bases lay outside the gene matches. CDR3 protein: CASRNGRATDTQYF. CDR3 coding DNA: TGTGCCAGCAGAAACGGGAGGGCGACAGATACGCAGTATTTT.

The chain joins TRBV5-1 to TRBJ1-2; TRBD1 might be the D (6 bases). The CDR3 consists of 19 residues. CDR1 is SGHRS, CDR2 YFSETQ, per germline. V was cut by 0 bases and J by 1 base, with 22 bases left in between. For the CDR3, the DNA is TGCGCCAGCAGCTTGGAGCCCGGGGCAGGGGCGCGGGTTAACTATGGCTACACCTTC. The encoded protein is CASSLEPGAGARVNYGYTF.

V gene TRBV9 combines with J gene TRBJ2-6; D gene uncertain. Per the germline V gene, CDR1 is SGDLS and CDR2 is YYNGEE. The CDR3 runs to 16 residues. Trimming removed 4 bases from V and 0 bases from J, with 11 bases in between. CDR3 DNA: TGTGCCAGCAGCTCGAGACTGGCCTCTGGGGCCAACGTCCTGACTTTC. Translation: CASSSRLASGANVLTF.

The chain is built from TRBV14 and TRBJ2-7; tentatively, D is TRBD1 (5 bases). V was clipped by 0 bases and J by 6 bases, with 9 bases between them. In germline, CDR1 is SGHDN, CDR2 FVKESK. The CDR3 runs to 13 residues. The CDR3 protein is CASSQDREGEQYF. CDR3 DNA sequence: TGTGCCAGCAGCCAAGACAGGGAAGGCGAGCAGTACTTC.

As concerns this clone: One end of the junction varies from germline; a read error may be responsible. The chain carries TRBV28 and TRBJ2-3, with D possibly TRBD1 on 5 matching bases. Germline V gives CDR1 MDHEN, CDR2 SYDVKM. The CDR3 consists of 16 residues. In DNA, the CDR3 is TGTGCCAGCAGTCCCTCATCTGGGGCCATTACAGGTACGCAGTATTTT. This encodes CASSPSSGAITGTQYF.

CDR3 in amino acids: CASSLSRGREQYF. The CDR3 region has the DNA TGTGCCAGCAGCCTGTCCCGGGGTCGTGAGCAGTACTTC. This chain connects TRBV5-4 to TRBJ2-7; D might be TRBD2 (5 bases). Trimming pared 4 bases from V and 7 bases from J, leaving 15 bases between. The CDR3 has 13 residues. CDR1 is SGHNT, CDR2 YYREEE, per germline (reference sequence). Full variable domain (remainder filled in from reference TRBV5-4 and TRBJ2-7): ETGVTQSPTHLIKTRGQQVTLRCSSQSGHNTVSWYQQALGQGPQFIFQYYREEENGRGNFPPRFSGLQFPNYSSELNVNALELDDSALYLCASSLSRGREQYFGPGTRLTVT.

The chain combines TRBV6-5 with TRBJ2-1; 8 bases agree with TRBD2. CDR3 length equals 12 residues. CDR1 is MNHEY, CDR2 SVGAGI, per germline. Trimming took 8 bases from V and 9 from J; bases not matched to a gene: 6. The CDR3 bases are TGTGCCAGCGGACCGCTAGCGGGTGAGCAGTTCTTC. This codes for CASGPLAGEQFF.

The CDR3 DNA is TGTGCCAGCAGTCCGCGAGACAGGGGATGGGAGACCCAGTACTTC. Residues: CASSPRDRGWETQYF. This chain uses TRBV27 with TRBJ2-5; 8 bases are shared with TRBD1. This CDR3 contains 15 residues. V was clipped by 5 bases and J by 5 bases; unmatched bases: 10. Germline loops: CDR1 MNHEY, CDR2 SMNVEV (reference sequence).

The rearrangement uses TRBV27 and TRBJ1-6, with D unresolved. Trimming took off 3 bases at V and 11 bases at J, with 11 bases between the two ends. In germline, CDR1 is MNHEY, CDR2 SMNVEV (reference sequence). The CDR3 consists of 13 residues. The DNA for the CDR3 is TGTGCCAGCAGTTTTTCCCCGGGAACACCCCTCCACTTT. Protein sequence: CASSFSPGTPLHF.

The chain employs TRBV7-9 and TRBJ1-4; D possibly corresponds to TRBD1 (6 bases). V was trimmed by 3 bases and J by 5 bases, leaving 25 bases between them. CDR1 is SEHNR and CDR2 is FQNEAQ in the germline V gene (reference sequence). The CDR3 totals 19 residues. The CDR3 bases are TGTGCCAGCAGCTTCCCCCCCCAGGGGCCTACTACTTACAATGAAAAACTGTTTTTT. Translated, it gives CASSFPPQGPTTYNEKLFF.